This T cell receptor (beta chain) was captured in a study of blood T cell repertoires in COVID-19. Study context: From the United States, Italy and Spain came samples of acute and convalescent COVID-19. PBMCs, B-cell-depleted T cells, or T cells were the source of the cDNA or gDNA that made up the material.

CDR3 length equals 14 residues. V was clipped by 4 bases and J by 0 bases, with 7 bases between them. The germline V gene encodes CDR1 SEHNR and CDR2 FQNEAQ (reference sequence). This clone was seen a single time. Study processing details: Nucleated cell number was recorded as an estimate derived from reference gene primer amplification. Sequenced by immunoSEQ multiplex PCR; TCRdb stores in-frame clones only, minus some. Clone size and the V and J calls come from that table; the DNA yielded D and trimming. The sample includes about 300,000 clones, around nine tenths of them seen just once. This TCR was recovered from a man aged 70-80 years with acute or convalescent COVID-19. This chain joins TRBV7-9 and TRBJ1-5; the D is unclear. The material sequenced was peripheral blood. In DNA, the CDR3 is TGTGCCAGCAGCTCCACAAATAGCAATCAGCCCCAGCATTTT. Translation: CASSSTNSNQPQHF.